This T cell receptor beta chain was profiled in a study of neoadjuvant anti-PD-1 for oral cavity cancer. Clones were read by immunoSEQ multiplex PCR, and TCRdb kept only the in-frame ones, dropping some. Of 60,000 to 75,000 clones listed, around 83% are singletons. Germline values: CDR1 GTSNPN, CDR2 SVGIG (reference sequence). Trimming removed 4 bases at V and 5 bases at J, with 11 bases between. The CDR3 totals 13 residues. The clonotype originates from a person aged 35-79 years with oral cavity squamous cell carcinoma. The rearrangement uses TRBV30 and TRBJ1-4, with D perhaps TRBD1 (5 bases). The source was PBMCs, collected before nivolumab (anti-PD-1) treatment. CDR3: CAWNRQGNEKLFF. Written as DNA, the CDR3 is TGTGCCTGGAATAGGCAGGGAAATGAAAAACTGTTTTTT.